This entry lists 17 T cell receptor beta chains sequenced from one sample in a study of T cell repertoires in cytomegalovirus infection. The antigens for these receptors are not known. TCRdb analysed the reads with MiXCR anew, one entry per CDR3 protein. The repertoire holds some 500,000 distinct CDR3 sequences, with approximately 40% as singletons. The sample here was cultured PBMCs, taken from culture after CMV antigen stimulation. These receptors originate from a human donor in good health (CMV status not recorded). Some clones in this sample may be carry-over from other donors' samples.

The chain uses TRBV29-1 and TRBJ2-1; D not resolved. This CDR3 is 14 amino acids long. CDR1 and CDR2 from the germline V gene are SQVTM and ANQGSEA. V was clipped by 3 bases and J by 4 bases, with 13 bases between them. The DNA of the CDR3 is TGCAGCGTTGAGGACCCGACGGAGTACAATGAGCAGTTCTTC. This sequence encodes CSVEDPTEYNEQFF.

This clonotype showed up just a few times. The chain recombines TRBV7-2 with TRBJ2-7; the D is unclear. Germline CDR1 is SGHTA and CDR2 is FQGNSA. Deletions cut 6 bases from V and 2 bases from J, with 17 bases between. The CDR3 sequence is 15 residues long. CDR3 sequence reads: CASSSTPTNPYEQYF. The CDR3 bases are TGTGCCAGCAGTTCAACACCTACCAACCCCTACGAGCAGTACTTC.

This chain connects TRBV20-1 to TRBJ2-5; 10 bases are a match to TRBD2. Trimming cost V 6 bases and J 4 bases; bases outside gene matches: 14. Per germline, CDR1 DFQATT and CDR2 SNEGSKA (reference sequence). The CDR3 covers 16 residues. The CDR3 protein is CSAGGRVAGGIETQYF. The CDR3, as DNA: TGCAGTGCGGGGGGGCGTGTAGCGGGGGGTATAGAGACCCAGTACTTC.

The chain joins TRBV5-6 to TRBJ1-1; 7 nucleotides line up with TRBD1. Trimming removed 3 bases from V and 8 bases from J; junction bases left unmatched: 4. The CDR3 runs to 12 residues. CDR1 SGHDT and CDR2 YYEEEE come from the germline V gene. CDR3 sequence: CASSSGTDEAFF. CDR3 nucleotide sequence: TGTGCCAGCAGCTCCGGGACAGACGAAGCTTTCTTT.

This clonotype was seen just once. The chain employs TRBV6-1 and TRBJ2-1; 11 bases match TRBD2. The CDR3 consists of 17 residues. The germline CDR1 and CDR2 sequences are MNHNS and SASEGT. V was clipped by 7 bases and J by 4 bases; unmatched bases: 12. The CDR3 DNA reads TGTGCCAGCAACCGTCATAGCGGGAGGGCAGTTTACAATGAGCAGTTCTTC. It translates to CASNRHSGRAVYNEQFF.

This clonotype was detected once. The chain uses TRBV25-1 and TRBJ1-4; 11 nucleotides line up with TRBD1. The germline V gene has CDR1 MGHDK and CDR2 SYGVNS. V trimming: 1 base; J trimming: 0 bases; junction bases outside the gene matches: 1. The CDR3 extends over 17 amino acids. DNA of the CDR3: TGTGCCAGCAGTGAATGGGGACAGGGGGCAACTAATGAAAAACTGTTTTTT. It codes for CASSEWGQGATNEKLFF.

In this sample, this clonotype turned up many times. The J gene is TRBJ1-2, the V gene TRBV7-2, with a possible D match to TRBD1 (6 bases). Trimming cost V 3 bases and J 4 bases, with 12 bases left between them. There are 14 residues in the CDR3. Germline V CDR1 and CDR2: SGHTA, FQGNSA. For the CDR3, the DNA is TGTGCCAGCAGCTTTTCAGGGGTGGGCTATGGCTACACCTTC. It encodes CASSFSGVGYGYTF. Based on the CDR3 plus reference TRBV7-2 and TRBJ1-2, the full variable domain is GAGVSQSPSNKVTEKGKDVELRCDPISGHTALYWYRQSLGQGLEFLIYFQGNSAPDKSGLPSDRFSAERTGGSVSTLTIQRTQQEDSAVYLCASSFSGVGYGYTFGSGTRLTVV.

This clonotype was seen a handful of times. V gene TRBV29-1 combines with J gene TRBJ2-1; TRBD1 is a possible D gene (5 bases). The CDR3 contains 13 residues. The germline V gene has CDR1 SQVTM and CDR2 ANQGSEA. Trimming left V 3 bases short and J 6 bases short, with 12 bases between. The CDR3 sequence is CSVDSGALNEQFF. CDR3 sequence (DNA): TGCAGCGTTGATTCTGGGGCTCTCAATGAGCAGTTCTTC.

The chain links TRBV10-3 to TRBJ2-5; weak D call: TRBD1 (6 bases). CDR1 is ENHRY and CDR2 is SYGVKD in the germline V gene. V was pared by 0 bases and J by 4 bases, with 15 bases between. The CDR3 sequence is 16 residues long. The CDR3 loop is CAISESVQGRIETQYF. The CDR3 nucleotides read TGTGCCATCAGTGAGTCGGTACAGGGCCGAATAGAGACCCAGTACTTC.

There are a few counts of this clonotype. The chain combines TRBV6-2 or TRBV6-3 with TRBJ2-1, with 16 nucleotides matching TRBD2. V shed 8 bases and J 6 bases; nucleotides not matched to a gene: 7. The V gene's germline CDR1 is MNHEY and CDR2 SVGEGT. This CDR3 has 16 amino acids. CDR3 in amino acids: CASEGTSGGASNEQFF. The CDR3 coding sequence is TGTGCCAGCGAAGGGACTAGCGGGGGGGCCAGCAATGAGCAGTTCTTC.

The chain recombines TRBV10-3 with TRBJ2-7, with 10 bases identical to TRBD1. V lost 5 bases to trimming and J lost 5 bases; unmatched junction nucleotides: 3. CDR3 length: 13 amino acids. From germline, CDR1 is ENHRY and CDR2 SYGVKD. The CDR3 nucleotides read TGTGCCATCAGTCGGACAGGGGGAGACGAGCAGTACTTC. This sequence encodes CAISRTGGDEQYF.

This clonotype was counted a few times. This rearrangement joins TRBV7-9 to TRBJ2-3; possibly TRBD2 for D (5 bases). The germline V and J ends were trimmed by 5 bases and 0 bases, with 12 bases remaining between them. The germline V gene encodes CDR1 SEHNR and CDR2 FQNEAQ (reference sequence). This CDR3 spans 15 amino acids. The CDR3, as DNA: TGTGCCAGCAGCCTAATCCGGGGAAGCACAGATACGCAGTATTTT. Its translation is CASSLIRGSTDTQYF.

This clonotype was observed a single time. V usage is TRBV4-3 and J usage is TRBJ2-1, with a possible D match to TRBD2 (6 bases). The CDR3 loop spans 14 amino acids. Per germline, CDR1 LGHNA and CDR2 YSLEER. Trimming cost V 1 base and J 3 bases, with 7 bases left between them. The CDR3 reads CASSQGGVYNEQFF. The CDR3 DNA sequence: TGCGCCAGCAGCCAAGGGGGGGTCTACAATGAGCAGTTCTTC.

This chain uses TRBV6-7 with TRBJ2-5, with D possibly being TRBD1 (5 bases). Being an ORF, TRBV6-7 has a function that is uncertain. The CDR3 runs 18 residues. Trimming left V 0 bases short and J 4 bases short, with 21 bases between. CDR3 sequence (DNA): TGTGCCAGCAGTTACTCCTACTGGACACCCTACAAGAGAGAGACCCAGTACTTC. Translated, it gives CASSYSYWTPYKRETQYF.

The genes are TRBV20-1 and TRBJ1-2; TRBD1 matches 10 bases. The V and J ends lost 6 bases and 1 base, in that order; junction bases with no gene match: 14. CDR1 and CDR2 from the germline V gene are DFQATT and SNEGSKA (reference sequence). The CDR3 covers 17 residues. In DNA, the CDR3 is TGCAGTGCACCTACCGGGACAGGGGTCGGGGGTAACTATGGCTACACCTTC. The encoded protein is CSAPTGTGVGGNYGYTF.

This clonotype has only a few counts. The chain employs TRBV12-3 or TRBV12-4 and TRBJ1-4; D gene uncertain. CDR3 length: 16 residues. Deletions cut 7 bases from V and 7 bases from J, with 22 bases between. The CDR3: CASTLNRMARSEKLFF. The CDR3 DNA is TGTGCCAGCACCCTAAACCGCATGGCGCGCAGTGAAAAACTGTTTTTT.

The rearrangement uses TRBV6-6 and TRBJ1-5; D gene uncertain. Trimming shortened V by 0 bases and J by 1 base, and 7 bases separated the two germline ends. Germline loops: CDR1 MNHNY, CDR2 SVGAGI (reference sequence). The CDR3 contains 15 residues. CDR3 protein: CASSYSIDSNQPQHF. The DNA for the CDR3 is TGTGCCAGCAGTTACTCGATTGACAGCAATCAGCCCCAGCATTTT.